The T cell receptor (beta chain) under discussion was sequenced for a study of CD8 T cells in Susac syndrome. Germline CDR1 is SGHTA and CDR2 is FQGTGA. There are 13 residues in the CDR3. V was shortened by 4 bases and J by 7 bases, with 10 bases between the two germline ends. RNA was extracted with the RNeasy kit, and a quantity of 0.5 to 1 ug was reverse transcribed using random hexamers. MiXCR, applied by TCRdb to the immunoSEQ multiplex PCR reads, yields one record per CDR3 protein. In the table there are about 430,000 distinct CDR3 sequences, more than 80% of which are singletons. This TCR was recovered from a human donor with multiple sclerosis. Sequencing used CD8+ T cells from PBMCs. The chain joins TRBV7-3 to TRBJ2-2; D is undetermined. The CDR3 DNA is TGTGCCAGCAGCTACCTCAAGGGCGGGGAGCTGTTTTTT. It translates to CASSYLKGGELFF.